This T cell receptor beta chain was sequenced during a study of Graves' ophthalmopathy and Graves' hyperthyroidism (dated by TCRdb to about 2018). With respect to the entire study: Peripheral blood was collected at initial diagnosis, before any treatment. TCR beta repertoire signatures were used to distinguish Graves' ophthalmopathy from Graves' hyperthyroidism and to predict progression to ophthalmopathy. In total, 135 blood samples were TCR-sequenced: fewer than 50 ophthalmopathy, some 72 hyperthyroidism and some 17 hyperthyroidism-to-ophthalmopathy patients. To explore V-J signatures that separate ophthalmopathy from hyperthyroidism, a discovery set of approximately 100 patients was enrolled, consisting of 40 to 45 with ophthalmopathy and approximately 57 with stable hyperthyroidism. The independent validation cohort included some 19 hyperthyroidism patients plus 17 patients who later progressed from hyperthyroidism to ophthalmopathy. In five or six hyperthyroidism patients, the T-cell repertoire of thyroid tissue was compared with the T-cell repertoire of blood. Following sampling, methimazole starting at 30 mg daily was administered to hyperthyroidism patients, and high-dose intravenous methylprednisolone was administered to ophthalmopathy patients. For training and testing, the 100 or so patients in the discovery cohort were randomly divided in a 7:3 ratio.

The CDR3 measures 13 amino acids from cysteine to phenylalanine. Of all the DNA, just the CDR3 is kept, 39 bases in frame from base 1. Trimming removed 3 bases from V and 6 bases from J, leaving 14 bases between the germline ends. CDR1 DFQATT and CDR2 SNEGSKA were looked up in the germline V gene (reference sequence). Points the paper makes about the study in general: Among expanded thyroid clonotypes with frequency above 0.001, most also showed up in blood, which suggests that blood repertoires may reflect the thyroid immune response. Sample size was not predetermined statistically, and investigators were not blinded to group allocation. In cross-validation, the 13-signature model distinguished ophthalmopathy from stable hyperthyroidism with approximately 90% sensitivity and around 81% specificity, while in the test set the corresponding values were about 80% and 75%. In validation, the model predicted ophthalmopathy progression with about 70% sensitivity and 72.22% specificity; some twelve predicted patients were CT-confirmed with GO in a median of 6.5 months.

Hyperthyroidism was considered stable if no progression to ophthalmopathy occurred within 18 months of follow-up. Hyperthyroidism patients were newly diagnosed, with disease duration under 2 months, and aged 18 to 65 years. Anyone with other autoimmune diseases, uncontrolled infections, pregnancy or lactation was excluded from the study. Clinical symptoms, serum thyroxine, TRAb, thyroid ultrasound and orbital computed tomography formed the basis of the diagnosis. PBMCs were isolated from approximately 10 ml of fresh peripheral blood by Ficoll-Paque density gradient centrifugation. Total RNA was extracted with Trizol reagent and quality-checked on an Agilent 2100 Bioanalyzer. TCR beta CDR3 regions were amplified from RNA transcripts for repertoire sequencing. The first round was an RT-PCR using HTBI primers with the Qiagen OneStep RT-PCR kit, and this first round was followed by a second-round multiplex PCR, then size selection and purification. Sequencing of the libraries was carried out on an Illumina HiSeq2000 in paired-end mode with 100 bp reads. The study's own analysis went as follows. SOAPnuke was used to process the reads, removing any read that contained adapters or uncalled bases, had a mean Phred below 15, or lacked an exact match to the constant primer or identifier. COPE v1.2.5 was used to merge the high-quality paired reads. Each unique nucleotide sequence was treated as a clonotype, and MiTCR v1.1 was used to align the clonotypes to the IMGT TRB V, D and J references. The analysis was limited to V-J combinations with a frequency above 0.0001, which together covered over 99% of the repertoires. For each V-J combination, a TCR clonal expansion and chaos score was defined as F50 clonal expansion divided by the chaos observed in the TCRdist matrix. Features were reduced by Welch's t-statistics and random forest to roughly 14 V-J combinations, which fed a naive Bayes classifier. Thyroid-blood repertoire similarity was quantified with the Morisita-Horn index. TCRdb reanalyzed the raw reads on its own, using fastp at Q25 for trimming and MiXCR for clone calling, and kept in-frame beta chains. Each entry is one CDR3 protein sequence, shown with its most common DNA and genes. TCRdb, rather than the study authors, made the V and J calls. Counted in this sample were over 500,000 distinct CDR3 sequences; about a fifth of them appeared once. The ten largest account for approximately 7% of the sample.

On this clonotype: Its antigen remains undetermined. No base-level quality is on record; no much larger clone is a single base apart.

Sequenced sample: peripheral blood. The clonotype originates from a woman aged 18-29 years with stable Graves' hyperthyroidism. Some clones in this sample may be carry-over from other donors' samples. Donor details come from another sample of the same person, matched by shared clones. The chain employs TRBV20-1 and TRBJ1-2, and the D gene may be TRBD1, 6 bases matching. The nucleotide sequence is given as TGCAGTGCTAGTCCAGTGGGGGCGGATGGCTACACCTTC. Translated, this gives CSASPVGADGYTF.